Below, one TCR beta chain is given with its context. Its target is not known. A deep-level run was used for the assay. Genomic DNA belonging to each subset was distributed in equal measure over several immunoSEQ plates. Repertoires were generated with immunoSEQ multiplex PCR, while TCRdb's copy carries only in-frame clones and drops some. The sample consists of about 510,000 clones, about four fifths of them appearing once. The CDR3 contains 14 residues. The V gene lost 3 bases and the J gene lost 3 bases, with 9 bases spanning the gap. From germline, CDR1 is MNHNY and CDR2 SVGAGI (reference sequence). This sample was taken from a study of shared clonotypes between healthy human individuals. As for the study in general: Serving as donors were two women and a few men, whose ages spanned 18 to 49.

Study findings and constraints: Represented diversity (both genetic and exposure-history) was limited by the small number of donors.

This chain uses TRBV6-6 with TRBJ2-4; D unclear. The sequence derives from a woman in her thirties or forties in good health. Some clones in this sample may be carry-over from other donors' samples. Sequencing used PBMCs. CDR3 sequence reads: CASSYVWDKNIQYF. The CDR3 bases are TGTGCCAGCAGTTATGTTTGGGACAAAAACATTCAGTACTTC.